The next 9 T cell receptor beta chains were all read from a single sample in a study of control samples from healthy donors and cancer patients. The assay was immunoSEQ multiplex PCR, and TCRdb's table has in-frame clones only and misses some. The data hold roughly 200,000 clones, with 90% to 95% observed a single time. Sequencing was performed on blood. These receptors were taken from a man between 50 and 59 years old in good health.

This clone is a singleton in its sample. This chain joins TRBV3-1 (or the pseudogene TRBV3-2) and TRBJ1-5; D call uncertain. Germline V CDR1 and CDR2: LGHDT, YNNKEL (reference sequence). Trimming left V 1 base short and J 3 bases short, with 10 bases between. This CDR3 is 15 amino acids long. CDR3 coding DNA: TGTGCCAGCAGCCAAGGGAGGGCAGACAATCAGCCCCAGCATTTT. Translated, it gives CASSQGRADNQPQHF.

This chain connects TRBV27 to TRBJ2-6; no definite D call. V gave up 2 bases and J gave up 2 bases, with 4 bases separating them. Germline V CDR1 and CDR2: MNHEY, SMNVEV (reference sequence). The CDR3 extends over 14 amino acids. CDR3 sequence (DNA): TGTGCCAGCAGTTTACGAACTGGGGCCAACGTCCTGACTTTC. It codes for CASSLRTGANVLTF.

The chain couples TRBV5-1 to TRBJ2-6; perhaps TRBD1 as D (5 bases). Deletions cut 4 bases from V and 0 bases from J, with 20 bases between. This CDR3 contains 19 residues. Germline values: CDR1 SGHRS, CDR2 YFSETQ. The CDR3 DNA reads TGCGCCAGCAGCCCGGCCGGGCGGCAGGGCCTCTCTGGGGCCAACGTCCTGACTTTC. Amino acids: CASSPAGRQGLSGANVLTF.

V gene TRBV6-5 combines with J gene TRBJ1-2; TRBD1 aligns across 8 bases. V lost 5 bases and J lost 4; bases outside the gene matches: 9. The CDR3 has 15 amino acids. Germline V gene sequence: CDR1 MNHEY, CDR2 SVGAGI. CDR3 coding DNA: TGTGCCAGCAGTCCCAGGACAGGGCTTAGCTATGGCTACACCTTC. Protein: CASSPRTGLSYGYTF.

The J gene is TRBJ1-3, the V gene TRBV6-5; D is ambiguous. The germline gives CDR1 MNHEY, CDR2 SVGAGI. V lost 5 bases and J 11 bases, leaving 19 bases between the germline ends. The CDR3 loop spans 14 amino acids. In DNA, the CDR3 is TGTGCCAGCAGTCACCGGACCGACGAATTGTCCATATATTTT. This gives the protein CASSHRTDELSIYF.

This chain links TRBV2 with TRBJ2-6; D is unresolved. This CDR3 has 18 residues. V was pared by 7 bases and J by 0 bases, with 19 bases between. Germline V gene lookup returns CDR1 SNHLY and CDR2 FYNNEI. The CDR3 protein is CASKGGSGFYSGANVLTF. As DNA, the CDR3 is TGTGCCAGCAAGGGCGGCAGTGGGTTTTACTCTGGGGCCAACGTCCTGACTTTC.

The CDR3 bases are TGCGCCAGCAGCTTTTTACAGGGGGACACTGAAGCTTTCTTT. It encodes CASSFLQGDTEAFF. This rearrangement joins TRBV5-1 to TRBJ1-1; 8 nucleotides align to TRBD1. Germline CDR1 reads SGHRS; CDR2 reads YFSETQ. This CDR3 spans 14 amino acids. J gave up 3 bases and V 2 bases, and 3 bases lay outside the gene matches.

This chain joins TRBV19 and TRBJ1-3; D may be TRBD1 (5 bases). The CDR3 length is 14 residues. V lost 4 bases to trimming and J lost 2 bases, with 9 bases between them. Per germline, CDR1 LNHDA and CDR2 SQIVND (reference sequence). The DNA for the CDR3 is TGTGCCAGTAGTACCGGGACGCCTGGAAACACCATATATTTT. Translating gives CASSTGTPGNTIYF.

V and J are TRBV5-6 and TRBJ1-1; a weak D match, TRBD1 (5 bases). The CDR3 loop spans 14 amino acids. Trimming left V 2 bases short and J 3 bases short, with 11 bases between. The germline CDR1 and CDR2 sequences are SGHDT and YYEEEE. CDR3 nucleotides: TGTGCCAGCAGCTTTACCTCAGGGTACACTGAAGCTTTCTTT. It encodes CASSFTSGYTEAFF.